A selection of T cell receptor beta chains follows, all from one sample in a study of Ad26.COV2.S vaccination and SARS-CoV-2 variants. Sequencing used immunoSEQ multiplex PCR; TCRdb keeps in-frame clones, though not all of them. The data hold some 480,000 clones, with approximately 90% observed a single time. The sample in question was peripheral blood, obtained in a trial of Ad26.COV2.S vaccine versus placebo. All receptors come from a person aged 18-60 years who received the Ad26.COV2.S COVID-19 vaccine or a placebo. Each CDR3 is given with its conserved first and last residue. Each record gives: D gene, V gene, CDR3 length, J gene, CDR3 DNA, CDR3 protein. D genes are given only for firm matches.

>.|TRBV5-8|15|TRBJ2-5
TGTGCCAGCAGCTTCGGGAGCCTCGATGGGCAGACCCAGTACTTC
CASSFGSLDGQTQYF
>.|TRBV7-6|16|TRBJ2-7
TGTGCCAGCAGCCAGGGGACCTGGCGGGGAGGCTACGAGCAGTACTTC
CASSQGTWRGGYEQYF
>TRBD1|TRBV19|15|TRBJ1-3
TGTGCCAGTAGTATCGGGACAGTCTCTGGAAACACCATATATTTT
CASSIGTVSGNTIYF
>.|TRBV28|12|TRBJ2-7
TGTGCCAGCAGTTACAGGGGAGGCGAGCAGTACTTC
CASSYRGGEQYF
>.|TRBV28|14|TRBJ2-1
TGTGCCAGCAGTTTATGGGAGAGAAACAATGAGCAGTTCTTC
CASSLWERNNEQFF
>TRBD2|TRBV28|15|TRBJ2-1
TGTGCCAGCAGTTTCGGGGGGGCCTCCTACAATGAGCAGTTCTTC
CASSFGGASYNEQFF
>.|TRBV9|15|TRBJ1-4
TGTGCCAGCAGCGTATTCGGGGGGTTCGGGGAAAAACTGTTTTTT
CASSVFGGFGEKLFF
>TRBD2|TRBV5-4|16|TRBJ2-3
TGTGCCAGCAGCCGGACTAGCGGGAGGGGAGGAGATACGCAGTATTTT
CASSRTSGRGGDTQYF
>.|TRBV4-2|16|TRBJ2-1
TGTGCCAGCAGCCAAGATTGGGGTCGAGAGAACAATGAGCAGTTCTTC
CASSQDWGRENNEQFF
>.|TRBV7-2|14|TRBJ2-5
TGTGCCAGCAGCTTAATCGGGGAACAAGAGACCCAGTACTTC
CASSLIGEQETQYF
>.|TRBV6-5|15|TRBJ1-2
TGTGCCAGCAGTTACTCGGGGAGGACAGCAAATGGCTACACCTTC
CASSYSGRTANGYTF
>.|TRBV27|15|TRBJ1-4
TGTGCCAGCAGTCTCTCCTGGGCAACTAATGAAAAACTGTTTTTT
CASSLSWATNEKLFF
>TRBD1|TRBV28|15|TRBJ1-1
TGTGCCAGCAGGCAAGACAGGGGGCGCGACACTGAAGCTTTCTTT
CASRQDRGRDTEAFF
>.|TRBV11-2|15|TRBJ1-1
TGTGCCAGCAGCTTAGGGGCGGGACCAGGGCTAGAAGCTTTCTTT
CASSLGAGPGLEAFF
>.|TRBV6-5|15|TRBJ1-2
TGTGCCAGCAACCCTCTCGCCGGGCAGGGTGGTGGCTACACCTTC
CASNPLAGQGGGYTF
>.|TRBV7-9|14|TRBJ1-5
TGTGCCAGCAGCGCCGGGACGCCGGCTCAGCCCCAGCATTTT
CASSAGTPAQPQHF
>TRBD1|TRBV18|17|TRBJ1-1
TGTGCCAGCTCACCCGCTGACAGGGGGCGCCGGGACACTGAAGCTTTCTTT
CASSPADRGRRDTEAFF
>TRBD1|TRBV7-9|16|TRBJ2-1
TGTGCCAGCAGCTTAGTTGGACAGGGGGACTACAATGAGCAGTTCTTC
CASSLVGQGDYNEQFF
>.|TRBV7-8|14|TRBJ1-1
TGTGCCAGCAGAGGAGACGGTCGAAACACTGAAGCTTTCTTT
CASRGDGRNTEAFF
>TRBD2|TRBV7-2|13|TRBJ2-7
TGTGCCAGCAGCCTGGGACTAGCTGGCGAGCAGTACTTC
CASSLGLAGEQYF
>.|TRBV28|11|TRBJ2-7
TGTGCCACCATAGGGGACTACGAGCAGTACTTC
CATIGDYEQYF
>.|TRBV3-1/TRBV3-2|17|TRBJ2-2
TGTGCCAGCAGCCACGTGGACATCCTAGTAAGCACCGGGGAGCTGTTTTTT
CASSHVDILVSTGELFF
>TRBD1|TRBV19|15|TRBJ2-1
TGTGCCAGTAGTATAGAAGGGACAGCCCAGATGGAGCAGTTCTTC
CASSIEGTAQMEQFF
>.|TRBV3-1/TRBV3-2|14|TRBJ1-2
TGTGCCAGCAGCCCGGGCACAAGGCGCTATGGCTACACCTTC
CASSPGTRRYGYTF
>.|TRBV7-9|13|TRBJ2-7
TGTGCCAGCAGCTTAGGCCCAGCGAGGGAGCAGTACTTC
CASSLGPAREQYF
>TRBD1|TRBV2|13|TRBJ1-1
TGTGCCACCGAATTGGACAGGGACACTGAAGCTTTCTTT
CATELDRDTEAFF
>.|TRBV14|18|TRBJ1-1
TGTGCCAGCAGCCAACGGAGGGGACATTCACGATCGAACACTGAAGCTTTCTTT
CASSQRRGHSRSNTEAFF
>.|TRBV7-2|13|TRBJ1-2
TGTGCCAGCAGCTTGTCAGGGATCTATGGCTACACCTTC
CASSLSGIYGYTF
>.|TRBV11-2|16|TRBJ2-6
TGTGCCAGCAGCTCCAGGGCATCGGCTGGGGCCAACGTCCTGACTTTC
CASSSRASAGANVLTF
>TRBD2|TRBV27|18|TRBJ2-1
TGTGCCAGCAAGAATTCTCCCGGCCCGGGAGGACCCTACAATGAGCAGTTCTTC
CASKNSPGPGGPYNEQFF
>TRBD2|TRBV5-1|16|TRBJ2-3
TGCGCCAGCAGCTTGGGAGCGGGAGGGCCAGGAGATACGCAGTATTTT
CASSLGAGGPGDTQYF
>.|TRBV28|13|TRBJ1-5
TGTGCCAGCAGAAATAGTGGCAATCAGCCCCAGCATTTT
CASRNSGNQPQHF